A single sample is the source of the 22 T cell receptor beta chains below, sequenced in a study of blood T cell repertoires in COVID-19. Repertoires were generated with immunoSEQ multiplex PCR, while TCRdb's copy carries only in-frame clones and drops some. Of approximately 210,000 clones in the sample, just over 85% were seen once. Sample: peripheral blood. These receptors originate from a young man with active or convalescent COVID-19.

The chain recombines TRBV18 with TRBJ2-2; 10 bases fit TRBD2. V gave up 4 bases and J gave up 5 bases; unmatched junction bases: 7. Germline V gene data show CDR1 as KGHSH and CDR2 as LQKENI. CDR3 length: 16 residues. The CDR3 spells CASSRNLAGATGELFF. CDR3 bases: TGTGCCAGCTCACGAAATCTAGCGGGAGCGACCGGGGAGCTGTTTTTT.

V is TRBV7-9 and J is TRBJ1-4, with a tentative D call TRBD1 (6 bases). This CDR3 has 17 amino acids. Germline V CDR1 and CDR2: SEHNR, FQNEAQ (reference sequence). The V end was cut by 5 bases, the J end by 0 bases, with 16 bases between. CDR3 loop: CASSAFRGFATNEKLFF. The DNA for the CDR3 is TGTGCCAGCAGCGCGTTCAGGGGCTTTGCAACTAATGAAAAACTGTTTTTT.

This chain uses TRBV5-1 with TRBJ2-7; 11 bases line up with TRBD2. The CDR3 is 16 residues long. Germline V gives CDR1 SGHRS, CDR2 YFSETQ. Trimming took 4 bases from V and 6 from J; bases not matched to a gene: 12. CDR3 sequence: CASSMGRLAGGSEQYF. The CDR3 DNA reads as TGCGCCAGCAGCATGGGTCGTCTAGCGGGAGGTTCCGAGCAGTACTTC.

The rearrangement links TRBV7-6 to TRBJ1-1; weak D call: TRBD1 (6 bases). CDR1 and CDR2 from the germline V gene are SGHVS and FNYEAQ. Trimming stripped 5 bases from V and 3 bases from J, with 16 bases between. The CDR3 runs to 15 residues. The CDR3 protein is CASSRRGSADTEAFF. DNA of the CDR3: TGTGCCAGCAGCCGTAGGGGGAGCGCGGACACTGAAGCTTTCTTT. The full variable domain, completed using reference TRBV7-6 and TRBJ1-1, is GAGVSQSPRYKVTKRGQDVALRCDPISGHVSLYWYRQALGQGPEFLTYFNYEAQQDKSGLPNDRFSAERPEGSISTLTIQRTEQRDSAMYRCASSRRGSADTEAFFGQGTRLTVV.

The rearrangement joins TRBV7-2 to TRBJ2-1; TRBD2 matches at 10 bases. Losses at the gene ends were 4 bases for V and 3 bases for J; bases not matched to a gene: 3. Germline lookup yields CDR1 SGHTA and CDR2 FQGNSA. The CDR3 length is 15 residues. The CDR3 DNA reads as TGTGCCAGCAGCTCTACTAGCGGGATCTACAATGAGCAGTTCTTC. Its protein product is CASSSTSGIYNEQFF.

V usage is TRBV19 and J usage is TRBJ1-1; TRBD1 agrees at 8 bases. Germline CDR1 and CDR2: LNHDA and SQIVND (reference sequence). V shed 6 bases and J 5 bases; nucleotides not matched to a gene: 8. CDR3 length: 14 amino acids. CDR3: CASSSTGGQTEAFF. Here the CDR3 DNA reads TGTGCCAGTAGCAGTACAGGGGGTCAGACTGAAGCTTTCTTT.

This rearrangement joins TRBV9 to TRBJ2-3; TRBD2 matches 7 bases. Germline trimming cut 3 bases from V and 1 base from J; bases unmatched to any gene: 5. Germline assignment: CDR1 SGDLS and CDR2 YYNGEE. The CDR3 sequence is 15 residues long. The CDR3 DNA sequence: TGTGCCAGCAGCGGGACGGGAGGTCGCACAGATACGCAGTATTTT. Translated, it gives CASSGTGGRTDTQYF.

This clone was counted a single time. V gene TRBV6-6 combines with J gene TRBJ2-7; TRBD2 agrees at 10 bases. The CDR3 has 15 residues. Trimming at V came to 6 bases and at J to 6 bases, leaving 11 bases not matched to a gene. Germline V gives CDR1 MNHNY, CDR2 SVGAGI (reference sequence). Here the CDR3 reads CASRPPSGSRGEQYF. The DNA for the CDR3 is TGTGCCAGCAGACCCCCTAGCGGGAGTAGAGGCGAGCAGTACTTC.

The chain combines TRBV6-6 with TRBJ2-2; 11 positions agree with TRBD2. Germline assignment: CDR1 MNHNY and CDR2 SVGAGI (reference sequence). CDR3 length: 17 residues. V was pared by 6 bases and J by 4 bases, with 10 bases of the junction left unmatched. CDR3 bases: TGTGCCAGCAGCCGAGACCTAGCGGGAGGTCCCACCGGGGAGCTGTTTTTT. Its translation: CASSRDLAGGPTGELFF.

J is TRBJ1-6 and V is TRBV28, with 7 bases aligning to TRBD1. V was clipped by 5 bases and J by 9 bases; unmatched bases: 13. Germline CDR1 MDHEN, CDR2 SYDVKM. The CDR3 extends over 16 amino acids. The CDR3 spells CASSQLIQGKGSPLHF. In DNA, the CDR3 is TGTGCCAGCAGTCAACTGATACAGGGGAAAGGTTCACCCCTCCACTTT.

The rearrangement uses TRBV5-1 and TRBJ2-7; D remains unclear. The germline gives CDR1 SGHRS, CDR2 YFSETQ. The ends were cut back, 0 bases at V and 2 bases at J, with 9 bases in the middle. This CDR3 is 14 amino acids long. Here the CDR3 DNA reads TGCGCCAGCAGCTTGGCCGGGTCCACCTACGAGCAGTACTTC. It is translated as CASSLAGSTYEQYF.

This clone has just one count. The J gene is TRBJ1-5, the V gene TRBV12-3 or TRBV12-4, with D tentatively TRBD1 (6 bases). V was trimmed by 6 bases and J by 5 bases, leaving 11 bases between them. This CDR3 contains 13 residues. The CDR3 region is CASRGGDDQPQHF. CDR3 DNA: TGTGCCAGCAGAGGGGGGGATGATCAGCCCCAGCATTTT.

The chain couples TRBV10-2 to TRBJ1-2; 8 bases are shared with TRBD1. CDR1 is WSHSY and CDR2 is SAAADI in the germline V gene. V was pared by 5 bases and J by 3 bases, with 2 bases of the junction left unmatched. This CDR3 has 13 amino acids. The CDR3 bases are TGCGCCAGCAGTACGGACAGGGACTATGGCTACACCTTC. It translates to CASSTDRDYGYTF.

V gene TRBV12-3 or TRBV12-4 combines with J gene TRBJ2-3, with TRBD2 as a possible D gene (5 bases). The CDR3 totals 12 residues. The V end lost 6 bases, the J end lost 7 bases, and 11 bases lay between the germline ends. DNA of the CDR3: TGTGCCAGCAGCTTTAGCGACTATACGCAGTATTTT. Amino acids: CASSFSDYTQYF.

This chain uses TRBV7-6 with TRBJ2-6; D gene uncertain. The CDR3 consists of 16 residues. V gave up 0 bases and J gave up 0 bases, with 6 bases separating them. Germline assignment: CDR1 SGHVS and CDR2 FNYEAQ. The DNA of the CDR3 is TGTGCCAGCAGCTTAGCTGCGGACTCTGGGGCCAACGTCCTGACTTTC. It codes for CASSLAADSGANVLTF.

The chain has TRBV27 and TRBJ1-4, with D tentatively TRBD1 (5 bases). Per the germline V gene, CDR1 is MNHEY and CDR2 is SMNVEV (reference sequence). Between the trimmed V and J ends, which lost 4 bases and 0 bases, there was a span of 15 bases. CDR3 length: 17 amino acids. CDR3 nucleotide sequence: TGTGCCAGCAGTTGGCGGGACGGACCTGCAACTAATGAAAAACTGTTTTTT. Protein sequence: CASSWRDGPATNEKLFF.

The V and J genes are TRBV28 and TRBJ2-7, with 14 bases fitting TRBD2. V was pared by 4 bases and J by 5 bases, with 10 bases of the junction left unmatched. This CDR3 has 17 residues. Germline CDR1 is MDHEN and CDR2 is SYDVKM. CDR3 DNA: TGTGCCAGCAGTTGGACCCCGGGACTAGCGGGAGTCGACGAGCAGTACTTC. This codes for CASSWTPGLAGVDEQYF.

This chain links TRBV5-6 with TRBJ2-7, with D tentatively TRBD2 (5 bases). The germline gives CDR1 SGHDT, CDR2 YYEEEE. There are 14 residues in the CDR3. The germline V and J ends were trimmed by 5 bases and 2 bases, with 14 bases remaining between them. This chain's CDR3 is CASSQKSGTYEQYF. The CDR3 nucleotides read TGTGCCAGCAGTCAAAAATCCGGGACCTACGAGCAGTACTTC.

Notes on this clone: The junction does not match germline at one end; this may be a read error. The rearrangement uses TRBV7-7 and TRBJ2-7; D unresolved. The V gene's germline CDR1 is SSHAT and CDR2 FNYEAQ (reference sequence). CDR3 size: 13 residues. For the CDR3, the DNA is TGTGCTAGCAGCTTCGCAGGTTCGAGCGAGCAGTACTTC. Amino acids: CASSFAGSSEQYF.

The chain joins TRBV7-6 to TRBJ2-7; possible D gene TRBD1, 6 bases. This CDR3 region has 16 residues. Trimming pared 3 bases from V and 2 bases from J, leaving 17 bases between. Germline lookup yields CDR1 SGHVS and CDR2 FNYEAQ. CDR3 DNA: TGTGCCAGCAGCTTCCAGCAGGGGAATAAACCCTACGAGCAGTACTTC. It is translated as CASSFQQGNKPYEQYF. The entire variable domain, with the rest obtained from reference TRBV7-6 and TRBJ2-7, is as follows: GAGVSQSPRYKVTKRGQDVALRCDPISGHVSLYWYRQALGQGPEFLTYFNYEAQQDKSGLPNDRFSAERPEGSISTLTIQRTEQRDSAMYRCASSFQQGNKPYEQYFGPGTRLTVT.

V gene TRBV12-5 combines with J gene TRBJ2-7, with 9 bases identical to TRBD1. The germline V gene has CDR1 LGHNT and CDR2 FRNRAP. The V and J ends lost 5 bases and 5 bases, in that order; junction bases with no gene match: 7. The CDR3 covers 14 residues. As DNA, the CDR3 is TGTGCTAGTGGTACCTGGACAGGGGTCCACGAGCAGTACTTC. Its translation is CASGTWTGVHEQYF.

The rearrangement joins TRBV15 to TRBJ2-1, with TRBD2 matching 7 bases. CDR1 and CDR2 from the germline V gene are LNHNV and YYDKDF (reference sequence). Trimming took 4 bases from V and 6 from J; bases not matched to a gene: 9. The CDR3 runs 15 residues. As DNA, the CDR3 is TGTGCCACCAGCATGGCGGGGGTAGGGAGCAATGAGCAGTTCTTC. This encodes CATSMAGVGSNEQFF.